One sample yielded the 19 T cell receptor beta chains listed below, sequenced in a study of T cells in narcolepsy. TCRdb's table, derived via immunoSEQ multiplex PCR, lists solely in-frame clones and lacks some. The table shows 25,000 to 30,000 clones, with over 65% occurring only once. The sample was memory (CD45RA-) CD4+ T cells from blood. Receptor source: a human donor in good health.

The rearrangement links TRBV19 to TRBJ2-7; D may be TRBD1 (6 bases). The CDR3 consists of 15 residues. V was shortened by 4 bases and J by 2 bases, with 15 bases between the two germline ends. Germline V gene lookup returns CDR1 LNHDA and CDR2 SQIVND (reference sequence). This CDR3 is CASSTPNRATYEQYF. DNA for the CDR3: TGTGCCAGTAGTACCCCTAACAGGGCCACCTACGAGCAGTACTTC.

The genes are TRBV4-3 and TRBJ1-2; D might be TRBD1 (5 bases). The CDR3 sequence is 14 residues long. The germline gives CDR1 LGHNA, CDR2 YSLEER. V lost 0 bases and J lost 8, with 13 bases in between. CDR3 nucleotides: TGCGCCAGCAGCCAAGATCCGAAGGGGCGAGGCTACACCTTC. It is translated as CASSQDPKGRGYTF.

The chain recombines TRBV27 with TRBJ1-2; no definite D call. CDR1 is MNHEY, CDR2 SMNVEV, per germline (reference sequence). The V and J ends lost 4 bases and 3 bases respectively, with 21 bases between them. The CDR3 runs 17 residues. The chain's CDR3 is CASSSYQFSPGDYGYTF. The CDR3 DNA reads TGTGCCAGCAGTTCTTACCAGTTTTCGCCTGGGGACTATGGCTACACCTTC.

The sample holds a few counts of this clone. This rearrangement joins TRBV14 to TRBJ2-7; D may be TRBD2 (7 bases). This CDR3 contains 16 residues. Germline V gives CDR1 SGHDN, CDR2 FVKESK. Trimming removed 1 base from V and 2 bases from J, with 15 bases in between. CDR3 bases: TGTGCCAGCAGCCAAGGTGGAGGGAGGGGGACCTACGAGCAGTACTTC. This sequence encodes CASSQGGGRGTYEQYF.

This chain uses TRBV5-1 with TRBJ2-3; D may correspond to TRBD1 or TRBD2 (5 bases each). V dropped 1 base and J dropped 4 bases, with 13 bases sitting between them. Germline CDR1 and CDR2: SGHRS and YFSETQ. CDR3 length: 15 amino acids. The CDR3 nucleotides read TGCGCCAGCAGCTTGCGAGGGACGGCCGCAGATACGCAGTATTTT. Encoded protein: CASSLRGTAADTQYF.

The chain recombines TRBV10-3 with TRBJ2-1; D ambiguous. Trimming removed 2 bases from V and 4 bases from J, with 6 bases in between. CDR1 is ENHRY, CDR2 SYGVKD, per germline. The CDR3 runs 13 residues. DNA for the CDR3: TGTGCCATCAGTGAGAACCCTTACAATGAGCAGTTCTTC. As protein: CAISENPYNEQFF.

The CDR3 spells CASRNLTGHSNQPQHF. DNA of the CDR3: TGTGCCAGCAGAAACCTCACCGGGCATAGCAATCAGCCCCAGCATTTT. The chain joins TRBV21-1 to TRBJ1-5. TRBV21-1 is listed as a pseudogene. There are 16 residues in the CDR3.

Here the CDR3 DNA reads TGTGCCTGGAAGCAGACAGGGGGTTTTGGCTATGGCTACACCTTC. Translated: CAWKQTGGFGYGYTF. This chain uses TRBV30 with TRBJ1-2; 9 bases agree with TRBD1. In germline, CDR1 is GTSNPN, CDR2 SVGIG (reference sequence). V lost 4 bases, J lost 4 bases, and 10 bases stayed unmatched. The CDR3 loop spans 15 amino acids.

The gene calls are TRBV7-2 and TRBJ2-3; D remains unclear. The germline gives CDR1 SGHTA, CDR2 FQGNSA. CDR3 length equals 13 residues. Trimming took 3 bases from V and 1 from J, leaving 5 bases between them. As DNA, the CDR3 is TGTGCCAGCAGCTTTGGACGCACAGATACGCAGTATTTT. It yields the protein CASSFGRTDTQYF.

The chain combines TRBV6-1 with TRBJ2-7; perhaps TRBD2 as D (5 bases). The CDR3 spans 12 residues. Germline CDR1 reads MNHNS; CDR2 reads SASEGT. Trimming stripped 10 bases from V and 3 bases from J, with 13 bases between. The CDR3 loop reads CATRSGIYEQYF. The CDR3, as DNA: TGTGCCACACGTTCCGGGATCTACGAGCAGTACTTC.

This chain connects TRBV2 to TRBJ2-1; D tentatively reads TRBD1 or TRBD2 (5 bases each). Germline CDR1 and CDR2: SNHLY and FYNNEI. The CDR3 extends over 16 amino acids. V was clipped by 2 bases and J by 3 bases, with 14 bases between them. The CDR3 sequence: CASSERGGSYYNEQFF. The CDR3, as DNA: TGTGCCAGCAGTGAACGGGGCGGCAGCTACTACAATGAGCAGTTCTTC.

This rearrangement joins TRBV9 to TRBJ2-1, with D possibly being TRBD2 (6 bases). Germline CDR1 is SGDLS and CDR2 is YYNGEE. Between the trimmed V and J ends, which lost 3 bases and 5 bases, there was a span of 15 bases. CDR3 length: 15 amino acids. CDR3: CASSEGTLGHNEQFF. CDR3 nucleotide sequence: TGTGCCAGCAGCGAGGGGACTCTCGGACACAATGAGCAGTTCTTC. Complete variable domain (other parts from reference TRBV9 and TRBJ2-1): DSGVTQTPKHLITATGQRVTLRCSPRSGDLSVYWYQQSLDQGLQFLIQYYNGEERAKGNILERFSAQQFPDLHSELNLSSLELGDSALYFCASSEGTLGHNEQFFGPGTRLTVL.

The chain carries TRBV7-8 and TRBJ1-5; no clear D. Deletions cut 5 bases from V and 0 bases from J, with 11 bases between. The CDR3 has 15 amino acids. CDR1 and CDR2 from the germline V gene are SGHVS and FQNEAQ. CDR3 loop: CASSPGGYSNQPQHF. As DNA, the CDR3 is TGTGCCAGCAGCCCAGGAGGATATAGCAATCAGCCCCAGCATTTT.

This clone was seen a handful of times. The chain employs TRBV5-1 and TRBJ2-1; 13 bases line up with TRBD2. Germline V gene sequence: CDR1 SGHRS, CDR2 YFSETQ. The CDR3 sequence is 19 residues long. With V trimmed by 3 bases and J by 7 bases, 16 bases remained unmatched. In DNA form, the CDR3 reads TGCGCCAGCAGCTCGACACTTACCGGGACTAGCGGGAAGTATAATGAGCAGTTCTTC. Its protein is CASSSTLTGTSGKYNEQFF.

The gene calls are TRBV2 and TRBJ2-1; 8 nucleotides agree with TRBD1. V was pared by 7 bases and J by 2 bases, with 7 bases of the junction left unmatched. CDR3 size: 15 residues. Germline assignment: CDR1 SNHLY and CDR2 FYNNEI. CDR3 region: CASIRRTGTYNEQFF. CDR3 coding DNA: TGTGCCAGCATTAGACGGACAGGGACCTACAATGAGCAGTTCTTC.

The chain joins TRBV29-1 to TRBJ1-4; no firm D call. V was clipped by 3 bases and J by 0 bases, with 8 bases between them. This CDR3 region has 14 residues. Germline lookup yields CDR1 SQVTM and CDR2 ANQGSEA. The CDR3 nucleotides are TGCAGCGTTGACATGCCCGCAACTAATGAAAAACTGTTTTTT. Protein: CSVDMPATNEKLFF.

The chain combines TRBV29-1 with TRBJ1-2; D is perhaps TRBD1 (6 bases). The V gene lost 4 bases and the J gene lost 6 bases, with 18 bases spanning the gap. This CDR3 has 14 amino acids. CDR1 is SQVTM and CDR2 is ANQGSEA in the germline V gene. CDR3 in DNA: TGCAGCGTTGCTGTCCCGAGGGGGGGCGATGGCTACACCTTC. Translating it yields CSVAVPRGGDGYTF.

The chain carries TRBV28 and TRBJ2-6, with D unresolved. The ends were cut back, 6 bases at V and 0 bases at J, with 9 bases in the middle. The germline CDR1 and CDR2 sequences are MDHEN and SYDVKM. The CDR3 has 15 residues. The CDR3, as DNA: TGTGCCAGCAGACAGCCGAGCTCTGGGGCCAACGTCCTGACTTTC. It encodes CASRQPSSGANVLTF. Together with reference TRBV28 and TRBJ2-6, the CDR3 gives the full variable domain: DVKVTQSSRYLVKRTGEKVFLECVQDMDHENMFWYRQDPGLGLRLIYFSYDVKMKEKGDIPEGYSVSREKKERFSLILESASTNQTSMYLCASRQPSSGANVLTFGAGSRLTVL.

The chain employs TRBV4-3 and TRBJ1-2; 9 positions agree with TRBD1. Trimming cost V 1 base and J 4 bases; bases outside gene matches: 7. This CDR3 has 16 residues. Germline V gene sequence: CDR1 LGHNA, CDR2 YSLEER. In DNA form, the CDR3 reads TGCGCCAGCAGCCAAGCATTGGACAGGGGTACCTATGGCTACACCTTC. Translating gives CASSQALDRGTYGYTF.